This TCR beta chain was sequenced for a study of shared clonotypes between healthy human individuals. Germline V gives CDR1 SEHNR, CDR2 FQNEAQ (reference sequence). V was shortened by 4 bases and J by 5 bases, with 26 bases between the two germline ends. This CDR3 region has 18 residues. Libraries were prepared by immunoSEQ multiplex PCR; TCRdb keeps only in-frame clonotypes and omits some of them. This sample has about 2.5 million clones, with just under 95% found just once. Sequencing was carried out using naive CD4+ T cells from PBMCs. Subset noted: CD45RA+ positively selected. The origin of this receptor is a young man in good health. Some clones in this sample may be carry-over from other donors' samples. This chain joins TRBV7-9 and TRBJ1-2; no clear D gene. CDR3 in amino acids: CASSWSYAWEYVGYGYTF. The CDR3 coding sequence is TGTGCCAGCAGCTGGAGCTACGCCTGGGAGTATGTGGGTTATGGCTACACCTTC.